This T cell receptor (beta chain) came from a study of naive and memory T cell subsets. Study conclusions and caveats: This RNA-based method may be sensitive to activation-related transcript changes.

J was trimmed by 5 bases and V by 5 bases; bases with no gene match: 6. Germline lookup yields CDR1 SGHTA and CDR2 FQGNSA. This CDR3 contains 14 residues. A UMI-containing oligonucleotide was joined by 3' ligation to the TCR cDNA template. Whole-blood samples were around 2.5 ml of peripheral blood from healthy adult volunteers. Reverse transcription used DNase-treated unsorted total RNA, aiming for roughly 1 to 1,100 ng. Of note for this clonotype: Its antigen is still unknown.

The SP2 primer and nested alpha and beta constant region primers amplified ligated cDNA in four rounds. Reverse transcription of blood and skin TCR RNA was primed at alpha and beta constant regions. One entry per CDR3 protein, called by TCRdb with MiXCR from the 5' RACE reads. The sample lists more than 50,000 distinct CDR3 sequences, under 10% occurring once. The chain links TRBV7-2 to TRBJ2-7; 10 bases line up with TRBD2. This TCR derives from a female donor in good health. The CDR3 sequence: CASSSGRGINEQYF. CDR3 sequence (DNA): TGTGCCAGCAGCAGCGGGAGGGGGATAAACGAGCAGTACTTC.